This passage covers 29 T cell receptor beta chains from one sample sequenced in a study of blood T cell repertoires in COVID-19. The repertoire was sequenced with immunoSEQ multiplex PCR; TCRdb's copy has only in-frame clones and lacks some. The table lists under 500,000 clones, around 91% of them singletons. Sequencing used PBMCs or T cells enriched from blood (not recorded which). The receptors were sampled from a man younger than 45 who had recovered from COVID-19.

This chain links TRBV3-1 (or the pseudogene TRBV3-2) with TRBJ2-1; possibly TRBD1 for D (6 bases). The V and J ends lost 0 bases and 9 bases respectively, with 15 bases between them. Germline lookup yields CDR1 LGHDT and CDR2 YNNKEL (reference sequence). CDR3 length: 15 amino acids. The CDR3 DNA follows: TGTGCCAGCAGCCAAGAGCTCCCTATAGGGGGTGAGCAGTTCTTC. Encoded protein: CASSQELPIGGEQFF.

V usage is TRBV30 and J usage is TRBJ2-1; maybe TRBD2 (7 bases). The CDR3 extends over 16 amino acids. V lost 4 bases to trimming and J lost 8 bases, with 24 bases between them. Germline values: CDR1 GTSNPN, CDR2 SVGIG (reference sequence). CDR3 amino acids: CAWTLRWQGTKDEQFF. CDR3 bases: TGTGCCTGGACCCTCCGGTGGCAGGGGACTAAAGATGAGCAGTTCTTC.

The chain carries TRBV3-1 (or the pseudogene TRBV3-2) and TRBJ1-6; D call uncertain. The germline CDR1 and CDR2 sequences are LGHDT and YNNKEL (reference sequence). There are 14 residues in the CDR3. V lost 0 bases, J lost 5 bases, and 5 bases lay in between. CDR3 coding DNA: TGTGCCAGCAGCCAAGACAAGCATAATTCACCCCTCCACTTT. Its translation is CASSQDKHNSPLHF.

A single count supports this clone. The J gene is TRBJ2-2, the V gene TRBV23-1; weak D call: TRBD2 (5 bases). TRBV23-1 is an ORF, and what it does is uncertain. Trimming pared 6 bases from V and 4 bases from J, leaving 12 bases between. This CDR3 is 14 amino acids long. CDR3 sequence (DNA): TGCGCCAGCAGCCCTGGGGAGTGCACCGGGGAGCTGTTTTTT. Translation gives CASSPGECTGELFF.

The chain is built from TRBV27 and TRBJ1-1; TRBD1 agrees at 9 bases. Germline V gene lookup returns CDR1 MNHEY and CDR2 SMNVEV (reference sequence). Unmatched junction bases numbered 10, after V lost 7 bases and J lost 7 bases. The CDR3 is 14 amino acids. The CDR3: CASTMGQGEGEAFF. The CDR3 nucleotides read TGTGCCAGCACAATGGGACAGGGTGAAGGTGAAGCTTTCTTT.

With regard to this clone: This sample also contains other DNA sequences that code for the same CDR3. V and J are TRBV7-9 and TRBJ2-3, with D possibly TRBD2 on 6 matching bases. Germline V gene lookup returns CDR1 SEHNR and CDR2 FQNEAQ (reference sequence). CDR3 length: 14 residues. Trimming pared 5 bases from V and 0 bases from J, leaving 9 bases between. The CDR3 spells CASSLGTSTDTQYF. In nucleotides, the CDR3 is TGTGCCAGCAGCCTAGGGACTAGCACAGATACGCAGTATTTT.

This clone was observed a handful of times. The gene calls are TRBV7-9 and TRBJ2-2, with a tentative D call TRBD2 (6 bases). V was pared by 5 bases and J by 2 bases, with 9 bases between. The CDR3 consists of 14 residues. CDR1 and CDR2 (germline): SEHNR, FQNEAQ (reference sequence). This CDR3 is CASSPGSNTGELFF. CDR3 nucleotides: TGTGCCAGCAGCCCCGGGAGCAACACCGGGGAGCTGTTTTTT.

J is TRBJ1-3 and V is TRBV10-3; 9 bases line up with TRBD1. The CDR3 loop spans 14 amino acids. V was pared by 6 bases and J by 4 bases, with 4 bases of the junction left unmatched. Germline CDR1 is ENHRY and CDR2 is SYGVKD. DNA of the CDR3: TGTGCCATCAGCCCGACAGGGGGAGGAAACACCATATATTTT. It yields the protein CAISPTGGGNTIYF.

The rearrangement uses TRBV9 and TRBJ2-5; tentatively, D is TRBD2 (5 bases). Trimming pared 0 bases from V and 5 bases from J, leaving 11 bases between. The CDR3 has 14 residues. Germline CDR1 reads SGDLS; CDR2 reads YYNGEE. The CDR3 spells CASSVGPEGETQYF. CDR3 coding DNA: TGTGCCAGCAGCGTAGGCCCCGAGGGCGAGACCCAGTACTTC.

A note on this clone: Other DNA sequences within the sample encode an identical CDR3. V is TRBV2 and J is TRBJ2-7; tentatively, D is TRBD2 (6 bases). Germline CDR1 and CDR2: SNHLY and FYNNEI. V dropped 4 bases and J dropped 4 bases, with 14 bases sitting between them. The CDR3 extends over 14 amino acids. The CDR3: CASSAGTGAYEQYF. The CDR3 DNA reads TGTGCCAGCAGTGCTGGGACTGGAGCGTACGAGCAGTACTTC.

V usage is TRBV7-2 and J usage is TRBJ1-2; 8 bases match TRBD1. Trimming took 1 base from V and 2 from J; bases not matched to a gene: 9. The CDR3 is 17 amino acids. From germline, CDR1 is SGHTA and CDR2 FQGNSA. CDR3 region: CASSLGDRSERNYGYTF. For the CDR3, the DNA is TGTGCCAGCAGCTTAGGGGACAGGTCAGAACGCAACTATGGCTACACCTTC.

The V and J genes are TRBV28 and TRBJ1-6; D possibly corresponds to TRBD1 (6 bases). The V gene lost 3 bases and the J gene lost 10 bases, with 25 bases spanning the gap. CDR1 and CDR2 (germline): MDHEN, SYDVKM. This CDR3 is 18 amino acids long. CDR3 sequence (DNA): TGTGCCAGCAGTTTTTTAGGGAAGACCCCGAGGACAGAGTCACCCCTCCACTTT. Its protein is CASSFLGKTPRTESPLHF.

V and J are TRBV28 and TRBJ2-1, with TRBD2 matching over 9 bases. The V and J ends lost 6 bases and 8 bases, in that order; junction bases with no gene match: 8. This CDR3 is built from 14 residues. Germline loops: CDR1 MDHEN, CDR2 SYDVKM. This CDR3 is CASRGAGGQDEQFF. The CDR3 DNA reads TGTGCCAGCAGGGGAGCGGGAGGTCAGGATGAGCAGTTCTTC.

The CDR3 DNA reads as TGTGCCATCAGTTACGACAGCAGCACAGATACGCAGTATTTT. Translated, it gives CAISYDSSTDTQYF. The chain links TRBV10-3 to TRBJ2-3; tentatively, D is TRBD1 (5 bases). Germline CDR1 and CDR2: ENHRY and SYGVKD. The CDR3 consists of 14 residues. The germline V and J ends were trimmed by 5 bases and 0 bases, with 9 bases remaining between them.

This clone was seen once. The V gene is TRBV28, the J gene TRBJ2-2, with 8 bases that match TRBD2. V was clipped by 2 bases and J by 3 bases; unmatched bases: 5. The CDR3 sequence is 16 residues long. CDR1 is MDHEN, CDR2 SYDVKM, per germline. CDR3 coding DNA: TGTGCCAGCAGTTTACCGGGACTAGGAGACACCGGGGAGCTGTTTTTT. The encoded protein is CASSLPGLGDTGELFF.

The chain is built from TRBV13 and TRBJ1-1, with 8 positions matching TRBD1. CDR1 is PRHDT, CDR2 FYEKMQ, per germline (reference sequence). Losses at the gene ends were 4 bases for V and 6 bases for J; bases not matched to a gene: 4. This CDR3 comprises 13 residues. The CDR3 region is CASSSDRDPEAFF. The CDR3 nucleotides read TGTGCCAGCAGCTCGGACAGGGACCCTGAAGCTTTCTTT.

The CDR3 spells CASSFSGVQTDTQYF. The CDR3 DNA follows: TGTGCCAGCAGCTTTTCGGGAGTACAAACAGATACGCAGTATTTT. The chain has TRBV7-6 and TRBJ2-3; TRBD2 is a possible D gene (6 bases). Germline V gene lookup returns CDR1 SGHVS and CDR2 FNYEAQ. V lost 3 bases, J lost 3 bases, and 13 bases lay in between. This CDR3 contains 15 residues.

V is TRBV2 and J is TRBJ1-6; D not certain. This CDR3 is built from 15 residues. Trimming took off 5 bases at V and 4 bases at J, with 12 bases between the two ends. From germline, CDR1 is SNHLY and CDR2 FYNNEI. The CDR3 DNA sequence: TGTGCCAGCAGTCCACAGAGGGCGTATAATTCACCCCTCCACTTT. This codes for CASSPQRAYNSPLHF.

This sequence joins TRBV3-1 (or the pseudogene TRBV3-2) and TRBJ1-1, with TRBD1 matching over 9 bases. This CDR3 contains 15 residues. Germline V gene lookup returns CDR1 LGHDT and CDR2 YNNKEL (reference sequence). V shed 1 base and J 5 bases; nucleotides not matched to a gene: 5. In nucleotides, the CDR3 is TGTGCCAGCAGCCAAGGAGGGGGACAGGGTACTGAAGCTTTCTTT. Its translation: CASSQGGGQGTEAFF.

The chain joins TRBV10-3 to TRBJ2-7, with a possible D match to TRBD1 (7 bases). Germline CDR1 and CDR2: ENHRY and SYGVKD. CDR3 length: 13 residues. The ends were cut back, 4 bases at V and 9 bases at J, with 16 bases in the middle. This chain's CDR3 is CAISGQGDWAQYF. In DNA form, the CDR3 reads TGTGCCATCAGTGGGCAGGGGGACTGGGCGCAGTACTTC.

The chain uses TRBV7-2 and TRBJ1-1; possible D gene TRBD1, 6 bases. The CDR3 contains 15 residues. Germline CDR1 is SGHTA and CDR2 is FQGNSA. The ends were cut back, 8 bases at V and 0 bases at J, with 16 bases in the middle. The CDR3 DNA is TGTGCCAGCCTCTTGGGGGGGCCCTTGAACACTGAAGCTTTCTTT. Translating gives CASLLGGPLNTEAFF.

The rearrangement links TRBV28 to TRBJ1-6; D remains unclear. Germline CDR1 MDHEN, CDR2 SYDVKM. The CDR3 has 12 residues. V was pared by 4 bases and J by 9 bases, with 7 bases between. This chain's CDR3 is CASSSIGSPLHF. DNA for the CDR3: TGTGCCAGCAGTTCCATCGGTTCACCCCTCCACTTT. Full variable domain (rest looked up from reference TRBV28 and TRBJ1-6): DVKVTQSSRYLVKRTGEKVFLECVQDMDHENMFWYRQDPGLGLRLIYFSYDVKMKEKGDIPEGYSVSREKKERFSLILESASTNQTSMYLCASSSIGSPLHFGNGTRLTVT.

The chain recombines TRBV9 with TRBJ2-1; 9 nucleotides line up with TRBD2. This CDR3 has 15 amino acids. After removal of 4 bases from V and 5 bases from J, the junction contained 7 bases not matched to a gene. CDR1 is SGDLS, CDR2 YYNGEE, per germline. The CDR3 loop reads CASSPRLAGNNEQFF. The CDR3 nucleotides read TGTGCCAGCAGCCCCCGGCTAGCGGGAAACAATGAGCAGTTCTTC.

The chain links TRBV12-5 to TRBJ2-3; D is unclear. Trimming removed 6 bases from V and 0 bases from J, with 10 bases in between. CDR3 size: 14 residues. Per the germline V gene, CDR1 is LGHNT and CDR2 is FRNRAP. DNA for the CDR3: TGTGCTAGTGGCATCAGTCTCAGCACAGATACGCAGTATTTT. Residues: CASGISLSTDTQYF.

The rearrangement links TRBV2 to TRBJ1-5, with 7 bases lining up with TRBD1. Germline V gives CDR1 SNHLY, CDR2 FYNNEI. V gave up 4 bases and J gave up 6 bases; unmatched junction bases: 3. The CDR3 extends over 13 amino acids. CDR3 protein: CASSGQGVQPQHF. In DNA form, the CDR3 reads TGTGCCAGCAGTGGACAGGGAGTTCAGCCCCAGCATTTT.

This rearrangement joins TRBV9 to TRBJ2-2, with 8 bases aligning to TRBD1. Germline-derived CDR1 and CDR2 are SGDLS and YYNGEE. This CDR3 is built from 14 residues. V trimming: 4 bases; J trimming: 3 bases; junction bases outside the gene matches: 2. The CDR3 DNA sequence: TGTGCCAGCAGCTTACAGGGGGACACCGGGGAGCTGTTTTTT. Its protein is CASSLQGDTGELFF.

The chain couples TRBV19 to TRBJ2-7; the match to TRBD1 covers 12 bases. The CDR3 totals 13 residues. Unmatched junction bases numbered 6, after V lost 8 bases and J lost 7 bases. Germline CDR1 reads LNHDA; CDR2 reads SQIVND (reference sequence). The CDR3 protein is CASRGQGAGEQYF. DNA of the CDR3: TGTGCCAGTCGGGGACAGGGGGCCGGAGAGCAGTACTTC.

This clone occurred a few times. V and J are TRBV19 and TRBJ2-7; the match to TRBD1 covers 9 bases. CDR3 length equals 13 residues. The trim removed 5 bases at V and 5 bases at J, leaving 4 bases unmatched. The germline CDR1 and CDR2 sequences are LNHDA and SQIVND (reference sequence). The CDR3 loop reads CASSFNRGHEQYF. CDR3 in DNA: TGTGCCAGTAGTTTCAACAGGGGGCACGAGCAGTACTTC.

This rearrangement joins TRBV28 to TRBJ2-1; 8 bases are shared with TRBD2. V was pared by 1 base and J by 8 bases, with 7 bases of the junction left unmatched. The CDR3 has 15 residues. The germline gives CDR1 MDHEN, CDR2 SYDVKM. The CDR3: CASSLSASGSHEQFF. The CDR3 bases are TGTGCCAGCAGTTTATCGGCTAGCGGGTCCCATGAGCAGTTCTTC. Full variable domain (rest looked up from reference TRBV28 and TRBJ2-1): DVKVTQSSRYLVKRTGEKVFLECVQDMDHENMFWYRQDPGLGLRLIYFSYDVKMKEKGDIPEGYSVSREKKERFSLILESASTNQTSMYLCASSLSASGSHEQFFGPGTRLTVL.